This is a list of T cell receptor beta chains from one sample in a study of CXCR3-negative and CXCR3-positive naive CD8 T cells. One entry per CDR3 protein, without DNA, is what TCRdb gives after re-calling the 5' RACE reads. The sample includes about 110,000 distinct CDR3 sequences. The sample taken for sequencing was naive CXCR3+ CD8+ T cells from blood. The source is a human donor in good health. Some clones in this sample may be carry-over from other donors' samples. Both conserved end residues are part of each CDR3. Rows may omit the clone size; those that give it use once, few, many or a size class.

TRBJ2-7 | TRBV29-1 | - | CSVEVETSYEQYF
TRBJ2-3 | TRBV28 | - | CASSLWTGTDTDTQYF
TRBJ2-7 | TRBV10-3 | - | CAISEEVSYEQYF
TRBJ2-7 | TRBV11-2 | - | CASSLVSGTGSHEQYF
TRBJ2-7 | TRBV20-1 | - | CSASLGLAGVRSYEQYF
TRBJ2-1 | TRBV7-9 | - | CASSLMASGGNEQFF
TRBJ2-7 | TRBV7-9 | - | CASSLYPGLYEQYF
TRBJ2-1 | TRBV24-1 | - | CATSDFTNEQFF
TRBJ2-5 | TRBV12-3/TRBV12-4 | - | CASSLEEGGWQETQYF
TRBJ1-4 | TRBV7-2 | - | CASSSPTNEKLFF
TRBJ2-5 | TRBV28 | - | CASSLWTAQETQYF
TRBJ2-7 | TRBV4-1 | - | CASSQEPGYGEQYF
TRBJ2-7 | TRBV27 | - | CASSYEWGYEQYF
TRBJ2-1 | TRBV27 | - | CASRNLGYGYNEQFF
TRBJ2-7 | TRBV2 | - | CASRPKGSSYEQYF
TRBJ2-7 | TRBV5-4 | - | CASSSGDRIYEQYF
TRBJ1-5 | TRBV12-3/TRBV12-4 | - | CASSHTGEGPDQPQHF
TRBJ2-5 | TRBV7-3 | - | CASSFGDQETQYF
TRBJ2-1 | TRBV7-9 | - | CASSSLRGETYNEQFF
TRBJ2-3 | TRBV7-9 | - | CASSHIPPRRGQGSDTQYF
TRBJ2-7 | TRBV5-6 | - | CASSFRQGYEQYF
TRBJ2-1 | TRBV9 | - | CASGAGYNEQFF
TRBJ1-1 | TRBV7-3 | - | CASSLQGASTEAFF
TRBJ2-7 | TRBV29-1 | - | CSVERRGSTYEQYF
TRBJ1-5 | TRBV11-3 | - | CASSLRAGQPQHF
TRBJ2-7 | TRBV7-9 | - | CASGGQTYEQYF
TRBJ1-4 | TRBV4-1 | - | CASSQDPWQNEKLFF
TRBJ2-6 | TRBV14 | - | CASSRRDMFSGANVLTF
TRBJ2-7 | TRBV2 | - | CASSHGTNAYEQYF
TRBJ2-7 | TRBV18 | - | CASSPGTAHYEQYF
TRBJ1-5 | TRBV30 | - | CAWTPGGTGGQPQHF
TRBJ2-3 | TRBV7-2 | - | CASTPQLGRRENTDTQYF
TRBJ1-2 | TRBV19 | - | CASRKGSVYGYTF
TRBJ1-1 | TRBV30 | - | CAWSVISNTEAFF
TRBJ1-1 | TRBV18 | medium-sized | CASSPSEAEAFF
TRBJ2-7 | TRBV29-1 | - | CSVSGTASYEQYF
TRBJ2-3 | TRBV4-3 | - | CASSQGLAGVLGADTQYF
TRBJ1-2 | TRBV29-1 | - | CSVDQPGVWYGYTF
TRBJ1-1 | TRBV5-1 | - | CASTPGGSVTEAFF
TRBJ2-7 | TRBV4-2 | - | CASSKPGQAYEQYF
TRBJ2-7 | TRBV7-2 | - | CASSLEAGSGYEQYF
TRBJ1-1 | TRBV12-3/TRBV12-4 | - | CASSLGPGTLNTEAFF
TRBJ2-5 | TRBV19 | - | CASSNRWQETQYF
TRBJ2-5 | TRBV7-9 | - | CASSPIGGGGETQYF
TRBJ2-7 | TRBV29-1 | - | CSVEGDGYEQYF
TRBJ2-7 | TRBV4-1 | - | CASSPDLANSYEQYF
TRBJ2-3 | TRBV24-1 | - | CATSDRTGGTDTQYF
TRBJ2-2 | TRBV11-1 | - | CASSLNRNTGELFF
TRBJ2-3 | TRBV7-2 | - | CASSAPGLGTDTQYF
TRBJ2-7 | TRBV12-3/TRBV12-4 | - | CASHVPGYEQYF
TRBJ2-1 | TRBV7-3 | - | CASSLEGSNEQFF
TRBJ2-2 | TRBV15 | - | CATRPPNTGELFF
TRBJ2-1 | TRBV7-3 | - | CASSLSGRSSYNEQFF
TRBJ1-3 | TRBV20-1 | - | CSARGAVSGNTIYF
TRBJ2-3 | TRBV29-1 | - | CSGIGVSTDTQYF